One T cell receptor beta chain is described in this entry. Clones were sequenced by immunoSEQ multiplex PCR, and TCRdb holds only the in-frame ones, with some missing. Altogether roughly 410,000 clones are present, over 75% being singletons, with the ten largest covering roughly 2%. This entry belongs to a study of blood T cell repertoires in COVID-19. Study in general: Donors in the United States, Italy and Spain gave samples during acute or convalescent COVID-19. In each case, the material was cDNA or gDNA derived from T cells, B-cell-depleted T cells, or PBMCs.

The CDR3 sequence is 15 residues long. Per the germline V gene, CDR1 is SGDLS and CDR2 is YYNGEE. The V gene lost 3 bases and the J gene lost 4 bases, with 13 bases spanning the gap. The sample comprised peripheral blood. The chain recombines TRBV9 with TRBJ1-4, with D uncertain. This clonotype was obtained from a woman in her sixties with COVID-19, enrolled during active disease. The CDR3 DNA is TGTGCCAGCAGCGACGGTCCGGGTTTTAATGAAAAACTGTTTTTT. Translation: CASSDGPGFNEKLFF.